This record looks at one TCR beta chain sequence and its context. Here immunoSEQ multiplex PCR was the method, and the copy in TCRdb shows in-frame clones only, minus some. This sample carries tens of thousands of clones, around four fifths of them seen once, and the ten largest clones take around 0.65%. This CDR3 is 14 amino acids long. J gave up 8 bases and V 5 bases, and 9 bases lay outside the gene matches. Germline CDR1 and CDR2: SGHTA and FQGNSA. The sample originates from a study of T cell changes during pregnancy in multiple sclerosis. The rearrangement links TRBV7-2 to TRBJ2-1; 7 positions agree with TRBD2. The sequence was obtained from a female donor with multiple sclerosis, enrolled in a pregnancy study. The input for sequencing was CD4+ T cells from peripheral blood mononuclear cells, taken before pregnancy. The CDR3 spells CASSPGTTGDEQFF. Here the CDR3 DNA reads TGTGCCAGCAGCCCTGGGACTACCGGGGATGAGCAGTTCTTC.